These T cell receptor beta chains were read from a single sample in a study of blood T cell repertoires in COVID-19. Generated by immunoSEQ multiplex PCR, the TCRdb table keeps only in-frame clones and is missing some. The sample lists a few hundred thousand clones, 89% occurring once. Specimen: peripheral blood. All receptors derive from a woman aged 30 to 39 with COVID-19, enrolled during active disease. Each CDR3 is given with its conserved first and last residue. Fields, in order: D gene, V gene, J gene, clone size, CDR3 length, CDR3 protein, CDR3 DNA. A D gene is named only where the DNA matches it firmly. The size field is filled for only some rows; it gives once, few, many or a size class.

D gene: TRBD1
V gene: TRBV5-5
J gene: TRBJ1-2
clone size: -
CDR3 length: 14
CDR3 protein: CASSLGRTGYGYTF
CDR3 DNA: TGTGCCAGCAGCTTGGGAAGGACAGGGTATGGCTACACCTTC

D gene: TRBD2
V gene: TRBV3-1/TRBV3-2
J gene: TRBJ2-1
clone size: -
CDR3 length: 17
CDR3 protein: CASSLRPGRGPHNEQFF
CDR3 DNA: TGTGCCAGCAGCCTACGGCCTGGGAGGGGCCCCCACAATGAGCAGTTCTTC

D gene: TRBD1
V gene: TRBV2
J gene: TRBJ2-2
clone size: -
CDR3 length: 16
CDR3 protein: CASSEGTGAGTGELFF
CDR3 DNA: TGTGCCAGCAGTGAAGGGACAGGGGCGGGGACCGGGGAGCTGTTTTTT

D gene: TRBD2
V gene: TRBV18
J gene: TRBJ2-1
clone size: -
CDR3 length: 14
CDR3 protein: CASSPGSGSNEQFF
CDR3 DNA: TGTGCCAGCTCACCCGGTAGCGGGAGTAATGAGCAGTTCTTC

D gene: -
V gene: TRBV5-8
J gene: TRBJ2-3
clone size: -
CDR3 length: 13
CDR3 protein: CASSSQDTDTQYF
CDR3 DNA: TGTGCCAGCAGCTCTCAGGACACAGATACGCAGTATTTT

D gene: -
V gene: TRBV25-1
J gene: TRBJ1-2
clone size: -
CDR3 length: 13
CDR3 protein: CASSEYRRYGYTF
CDR3 DNA: TGTGCCAGCAGTGAGTACCGGCGGTATGGCTACACCTTC

D gene: -
V gene: TRBV11-2
J gene: TRBJ2-7
clone size: -
CDR3 length: 12
CDR3 protein: CASLDSAKKQYF
CDR3 DNA: TGTGCCAGCCTTGACAGCGCCAAAAAGCAGTACTTC

D gene: TRBD1
V gene: TRBV6-6
J gene: TRBJ1-4
clone size: -
CDR3 length: 15
CDR3 protein: CASSKAGQGNEKLFF
CDR3 DNA: TGTGCCAGCAGCAAGGCGGGACAGGGAAATGAAAAACTGTTTTTT

D gene: -
V gene: TRBV3-1/TRBV3-2
J gene: TRBJ2-7
clone size: -
CDR3 length: 14
CDR3 protein: CASSRIQSSYEQYF
CDR3 DNA: TGTGCCAGCAGCCGAATACAGAGCTCCTACGAGCAGTACTTC

D gene: TRBD1
V gene: TRBV5-4
J gene: TRBJ1-1
clone size: once
CDR3 length: 14
CDR3 protein: CASSFRQGADEAFF
CDR3 DNA: TGTGCCAGCAGCTTCAGACAGGGGGCAGATGAAGCTTTCTTT

D gene: -
V gene: TRBV29-1
J gene: TRBJ2-7
clone size: -
CDR3 length: 15
CDR3 protein: CSVEVTTGSSYEQYF
CDR3 DNA: TGCAGCGTTGAAGTTACTACAGGGAGCTCCTACGAGCAGTACTTC

D gene: -
V gene: TRBV28
J gene: TRBJ2-5
clone size: once
CDR3 length: 13
CDR3 protein: CASSFGSGRTQYF
CDR3 DNA: TGTGCCAGCAGTTTTGGTAGCGGAAGGACCCAGTACTTC

D gene: -
V gene: TRBV6-5
J gene: TRBJ2-2
clone size: -
CDR3 length: 14
CDR3 protein: CASSLTGNTGELFF
CDR3 DNA: TGTGCCAGCAGCCTTACAGGGAACACCGGGGAGCTGTTTTTT

D gene: -
V gene: TRBV5-4
J gene: TRBJ1-2
clone size: -
CDR3 length: 15
CDR3 protein: CAGGVQGRINYGYTF
CDR3 DNA: TGTGCCGGGGGGGTGCAGGGGAGGATTAACTATGGCTACACCTTC

D gene: TRBD1
V gene: TRBV3-1/TRBV3-2
J gene: TRBJ1-6
clone size: -
CDR3 length: 18
CDR3 protein: CASSQEWPTGGQDSPLHF
CDR3 DNA: TGTGCCAGCAGCCAAGAGTGGCCGACAGGGGGGCAGGATTCACCCCTCCACTTT

D gene: -
V gene: TRBV5-4
J gene: TRBJ1-4
clone size: -
CDR3 length: 15
CDR3 protein: CASSLMPGGPEKLFF
CDR3 DNA: TGTGCCAGCAGCTTGATGCCTGGAGGGCCTGAAAAACTGTTTTTT

D gene: TRBD1
V gene: TRBV5-5
J gene: TRBJ2-5
clone size: -
CDR3 length: 14
CDR3 protein: CASSLDRVQETQYF
CDR3 DNA: TGTGCCAGCAGTTTAGACAGGGTCCAAGAGACCCAGTACTTC

D gene: -
V gene: TRBV28
J gene: TRBJ2-1
clone size: once
CDR3 length: 16
CDR3 protein: CASSSAGEGSYNEQFF
CDR3 DNA: TGTGCCAGCAGTTCGGCAGGGGAGGGCTCCTACAATGAGCAGTTCTTC

D gene: -
V gene: TRBV28
J gene: TRBJ2-7
clone size: once
CDR3 length: 12
CDR3 protein: CASSPVLYEQYF
CDR3 DNA: TGTGCCAGCAGTCCGGTTCTCTACGAGCAGTACTTC

D gene: -
V gene: TRBV25-1
J gene: TRBJ2-3
clone size: -
CDR3 length: 11
CDR3 protein: CASSLGDTQYF
CDR3 DNA: TGTGCCAGCAGCCTCGGAGATACGCAGTATTTT

D gene: -
V gene: TRBV30
J gene: TRBJ1-3
clone size: -
CDR3 length: 13
CDR3 protein: CAWSGRVGNTIYF
CDR3 DNA: TGTGCCTGGAGTGGCAGGGTCGGAAACACCATATATTTT

D gene: TRBD1
V gene: TRBV2
J gene: TRBJ2-1
clone size: -
CDR3 length: 14
CDR3 protein: CASSVQGFGNEQFF
CDR3 DNA: TGTGCCAGCAGTGTACAGGGGTTCGGCAATGAGCAGTTCTTC

D gene: -
V gene: TRBV10-3
J gene: TRBJ1-3
clone size: once
CDR3 length: 15
CDR3 protein: CAISESALSGDTIYF
CDR3 DNA: TGTGCCATCAGTGAGTCGGCCCTCTCGGGGGACACCATATATTTT

D gene: TRBD1
V gene: TRBV11-2
J gene: TRBJ1-1
clone size: few
CDR3 length: 12
CDR3 protein: CASSSGQGPAFF
CDR3 DNA: TGTGCCAGCAGCTCGGGACAGGGACCAGCTTTCTTT

D gene: -
V gene: TRBV28
J gene: TRBJ2-3
clone size: -
CDR3 length: 15
CDR3 protein: CASSIARTSTDTQYF
CDR3 DNA: TGTGCCAGCAGTATAGCCCGGACAAGCACAGATACGCAGTATTTT

D gene: -
V gene: TRBV6-1
J gene: TRBJ1-5
clone size: -
CDR3 length: 14
CDR3 protein: CASSEWGGDQPQHF
CDR3 DNA: TGTGCCAGCAGTGAATGGGGCGGCGATCAGCCCCAGCATTTT

D gene: -
V gene: TRBV5-6
J gene: TRBJ2-1
clone size: -
CDR3 length: 16
CDR3 protein: CASSRGTKDSYNEQFF
CDR3 DNA: TGTGCCAGCAGCCGCGGGACGAAGGATTCCTACAATGAGCAGTTCTTC

D gene: TRBD1
V gene: TRBV9
J gene: TRBJ1-6
clone size: -
CDR3 length: 16
CDR3 protein: CASSPIGGTGASPLHF
CDR3 DNA: TGTGCCAGCAGCCCGATTGGTGGGACAGGGGCCTCACCCCTCCACTTT

D gene: -
V gene: TRBV5-1
J gene: TRBJ2-1
clone size: -
CDR3 length: 16
CDR3 protein: CASSLGAGTLYNEQFF
CDR3 DNA: TGCGCCAGCAGCTTGGGGGCCGGGACACTATACAATGAGCAGTTCTTC

D gene: TRBD2
V gene: TRBV12-3/TRBV12-4
J gene: TRBJ2-1
clone size: -
CDR3 length: 13
CDR3 protein: CASLLAGVNEQFF
CDR3 DNA: TGTGCCAGCCTACTAGCGGGAGTCAATGAGCAGTTCTTC